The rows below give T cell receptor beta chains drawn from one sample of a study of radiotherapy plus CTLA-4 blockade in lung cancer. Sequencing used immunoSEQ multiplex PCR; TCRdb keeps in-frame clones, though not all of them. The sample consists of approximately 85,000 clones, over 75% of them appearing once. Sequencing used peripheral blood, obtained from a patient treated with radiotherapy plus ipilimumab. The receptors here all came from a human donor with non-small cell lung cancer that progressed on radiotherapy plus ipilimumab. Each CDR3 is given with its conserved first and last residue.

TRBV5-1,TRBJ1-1,CASSLANLGTEAFF
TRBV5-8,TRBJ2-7,CASSRDRDYEQYF
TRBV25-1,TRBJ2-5,CASSELGNQETQYF
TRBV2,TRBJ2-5,CASTLPTTRGGETQYF
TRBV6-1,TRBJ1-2,CASSEGFRGFYGYTF
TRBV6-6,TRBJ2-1,CASSPRTSVNEQFF
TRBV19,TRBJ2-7,CASRGGLSYEQYF
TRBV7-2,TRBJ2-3,CASSLYTSGTNTQYF
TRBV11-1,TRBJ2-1,CASSPRRGQGRSNEQFF
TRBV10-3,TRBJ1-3,CAIRTGLGGSGNTIYF
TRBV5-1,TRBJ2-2,CASTQDRVGTGELFF
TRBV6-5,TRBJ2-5,CASRGFGETQYF
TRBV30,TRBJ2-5,CAWSDRDGRPYETQYF
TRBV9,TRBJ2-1,CASSASSGAYNEQFF
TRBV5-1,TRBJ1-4,CASSLGGANEKLFF
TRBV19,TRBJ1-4,CASSIGFGDEKLFF
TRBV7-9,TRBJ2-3,CASNSPSGGATDTQYF
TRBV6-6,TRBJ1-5,CASSLQRQPQHF
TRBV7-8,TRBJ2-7,CASSQIAGIAYEQYF
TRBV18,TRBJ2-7,CASSGAGGASPISYEQYF
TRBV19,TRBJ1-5,CASSSTGGPQPQHF
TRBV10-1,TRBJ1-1,CASSVYRGVPPEAFF
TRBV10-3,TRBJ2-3,CAISELGPSGGYTDTQYF
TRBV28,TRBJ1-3,CASSTGEAGNTIYF
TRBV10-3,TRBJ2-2,CAIRDTNTGELFF
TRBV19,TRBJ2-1,CASSRTRSTDYNEQFF
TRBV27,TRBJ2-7,CASNPGVFPYEQYF
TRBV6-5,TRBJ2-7,CASSYPGVYEQYF
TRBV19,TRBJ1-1,CASRVTAKNTEAFF
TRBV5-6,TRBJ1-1,CATSGGTRRDTEAFF
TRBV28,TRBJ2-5,CASSLWGGWLETQYF
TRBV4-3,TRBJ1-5,CVSSQDGGGTQPQHF